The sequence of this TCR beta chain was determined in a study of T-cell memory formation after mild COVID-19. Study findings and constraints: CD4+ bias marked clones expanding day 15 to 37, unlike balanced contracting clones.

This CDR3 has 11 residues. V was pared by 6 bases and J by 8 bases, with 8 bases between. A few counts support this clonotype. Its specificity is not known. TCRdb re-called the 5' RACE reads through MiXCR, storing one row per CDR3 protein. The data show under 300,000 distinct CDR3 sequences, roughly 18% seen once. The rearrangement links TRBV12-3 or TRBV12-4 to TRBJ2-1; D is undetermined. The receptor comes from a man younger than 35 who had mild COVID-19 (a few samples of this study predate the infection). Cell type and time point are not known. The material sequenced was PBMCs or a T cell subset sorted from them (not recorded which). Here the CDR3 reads CASRLVDEQFF. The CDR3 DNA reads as TGTGCCAGCAGGCTAGTGGATGAGCAGTTCTTC.